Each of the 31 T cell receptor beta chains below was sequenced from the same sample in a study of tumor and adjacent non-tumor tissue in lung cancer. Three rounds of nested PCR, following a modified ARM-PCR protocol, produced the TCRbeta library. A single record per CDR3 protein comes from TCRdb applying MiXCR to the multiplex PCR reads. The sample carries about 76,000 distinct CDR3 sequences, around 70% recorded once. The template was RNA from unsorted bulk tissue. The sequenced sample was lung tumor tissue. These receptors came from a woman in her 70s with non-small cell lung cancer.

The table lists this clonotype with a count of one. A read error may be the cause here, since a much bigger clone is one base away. The CDR3 sequence: CASRPPVRTDTRYF. CDR3 sequence (DNA): TGTGCCAGCAGGCCCCCTGTCCGCACAGATACGCGGTATTTT. The J gene is TRBJ2-3, the V gene TRBV12-3 or TRBV12-4; no clear D gene. The CDR3 is 14 residues long.

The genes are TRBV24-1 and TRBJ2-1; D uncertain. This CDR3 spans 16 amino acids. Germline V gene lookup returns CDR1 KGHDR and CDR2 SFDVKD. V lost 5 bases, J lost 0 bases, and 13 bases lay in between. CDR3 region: CATSGKGSFSYNEQFF. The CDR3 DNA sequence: TGTGCCACCAGTGGAAAGGGAAGCTTCTCCTACAATGAGCAGTTCTTC.

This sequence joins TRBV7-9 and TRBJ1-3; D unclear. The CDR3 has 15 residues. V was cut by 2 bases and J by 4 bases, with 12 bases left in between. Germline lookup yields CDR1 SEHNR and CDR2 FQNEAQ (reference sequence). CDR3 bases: TGTGCCAGCAGCTTAACACGCGATTGGGGAAACACCATATATTTT. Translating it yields CASSLTRDWGNTIYF.

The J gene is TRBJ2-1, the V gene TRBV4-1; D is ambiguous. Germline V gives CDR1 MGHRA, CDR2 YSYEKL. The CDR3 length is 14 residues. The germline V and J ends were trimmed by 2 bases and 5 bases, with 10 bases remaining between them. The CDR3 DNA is TGCGCCAGCAGCCAATCCCTGACCGACAATGAGCAGTTCTTC. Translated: CASSQSLTDNEQFF.

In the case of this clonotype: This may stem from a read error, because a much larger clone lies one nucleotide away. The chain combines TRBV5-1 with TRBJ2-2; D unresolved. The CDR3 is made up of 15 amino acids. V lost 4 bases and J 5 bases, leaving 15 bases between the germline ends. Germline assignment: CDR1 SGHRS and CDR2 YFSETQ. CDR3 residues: CASSRSSEWTGELFF. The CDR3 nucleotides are TGCGCCAGCAGCCGTAGTTCGGAGTGGACCGGGGAGCTGTTTTTT.

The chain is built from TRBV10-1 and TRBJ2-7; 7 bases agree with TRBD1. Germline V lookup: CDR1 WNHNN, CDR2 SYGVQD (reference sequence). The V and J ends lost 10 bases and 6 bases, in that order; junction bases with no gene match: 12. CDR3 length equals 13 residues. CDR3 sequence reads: CANRSEQGSEQYF. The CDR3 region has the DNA TGCGCCAACAGGTCCGAACAGGGGAGCGAGCAGTACTTC.

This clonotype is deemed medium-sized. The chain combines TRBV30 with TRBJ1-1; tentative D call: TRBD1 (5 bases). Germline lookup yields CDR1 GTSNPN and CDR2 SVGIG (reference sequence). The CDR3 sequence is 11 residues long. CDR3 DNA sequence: TGTGTGGGGGAGAGGAACACTGAAGCTTTCTTT. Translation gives CVGERNTEAFF.

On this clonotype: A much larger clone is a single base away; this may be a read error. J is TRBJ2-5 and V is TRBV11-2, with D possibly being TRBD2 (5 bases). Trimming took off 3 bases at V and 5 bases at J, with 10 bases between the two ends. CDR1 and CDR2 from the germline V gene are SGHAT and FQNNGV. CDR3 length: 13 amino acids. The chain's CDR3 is CASSFAGEETQYF. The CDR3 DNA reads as TGTGCCAGCAGCTTTGCTGGGGAGGAGACCCAGTACTTC. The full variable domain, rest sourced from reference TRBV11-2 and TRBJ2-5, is EAGVAQSPRYKIIEKRQSVAFWCNPISGHATLYWYQQILGQGPKLLIQFQNNGVVDDSQLPKDRFSAERLKGVDSTLKIQPAKLEDSAVYLCASSFAGEETQYFGPGTRLLVL.

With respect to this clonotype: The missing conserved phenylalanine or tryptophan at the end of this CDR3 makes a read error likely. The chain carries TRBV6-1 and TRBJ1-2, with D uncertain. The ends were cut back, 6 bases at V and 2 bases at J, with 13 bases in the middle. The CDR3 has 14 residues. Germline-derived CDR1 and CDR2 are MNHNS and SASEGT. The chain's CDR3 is CASSLEDGNYGYTC. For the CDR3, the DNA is TGTGCCAGCAGCCTCGAGGATGGGAACTATGGCTACACCTGC.

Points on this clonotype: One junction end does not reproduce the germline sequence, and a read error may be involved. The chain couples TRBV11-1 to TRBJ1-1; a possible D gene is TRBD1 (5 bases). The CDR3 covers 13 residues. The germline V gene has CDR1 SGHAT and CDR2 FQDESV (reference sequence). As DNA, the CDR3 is TGTGCCAGCAGCTCTCAGGGAAGGTCTGGAACTTTCTTC. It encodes CASSSQGRSGTFF.

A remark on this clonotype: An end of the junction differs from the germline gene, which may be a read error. CDR3 bases: TGTACCAGTAGTATGTGGGGGAATGAGCAGTTCTTC. Residues: CTSSMWGNEQFF. The gene calls are TRBV19 and TRBJ2-1; D tentatively fits TRBD1 or TRBD2 (5 bases each). Germline V gives CDR1 LNHDA, CDR2 SQIVND (reference sequence). This CDR3 region has 12 residues. Filled out from reference TRBV19 and TRBJ2-1, the complete variable domain reads DGGITQSPKYLFRKEGQNVTLSCEQNLNHDAMYWYRQDPGQGLRLIYYSQIVNDFQKGDIAEGYSVSREKKESFPLTVTSAQKNPTAFYLCTSSMWGNEQFFGPGTRLTVL.

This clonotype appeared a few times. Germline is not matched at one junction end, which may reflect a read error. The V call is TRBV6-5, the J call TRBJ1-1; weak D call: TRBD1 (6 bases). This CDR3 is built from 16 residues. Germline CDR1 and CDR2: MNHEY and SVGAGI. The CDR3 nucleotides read TGTGCCAGCACCCCGGGACAACTTCAGATGAATACTGAAGCTCTCTTT. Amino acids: CASTPGQLQMNTEALF.

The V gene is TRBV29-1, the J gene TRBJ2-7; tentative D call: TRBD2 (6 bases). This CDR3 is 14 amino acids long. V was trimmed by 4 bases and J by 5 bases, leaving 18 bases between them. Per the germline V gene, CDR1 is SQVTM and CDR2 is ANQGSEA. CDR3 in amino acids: CSVVANGRVNEQYF. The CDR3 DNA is TGCAGCGTTGTTGCTAACGGGAGAGTCAACGAGCAGTACTTC.

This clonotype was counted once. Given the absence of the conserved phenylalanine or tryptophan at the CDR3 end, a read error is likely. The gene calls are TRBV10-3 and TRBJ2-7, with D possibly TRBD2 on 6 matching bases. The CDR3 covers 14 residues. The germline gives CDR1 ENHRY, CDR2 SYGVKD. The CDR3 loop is CAISESRDSYEQYY. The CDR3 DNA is TGTGCTATCAGTGAGTCGCGGGACTCCTACGAGCAGTACTAC.

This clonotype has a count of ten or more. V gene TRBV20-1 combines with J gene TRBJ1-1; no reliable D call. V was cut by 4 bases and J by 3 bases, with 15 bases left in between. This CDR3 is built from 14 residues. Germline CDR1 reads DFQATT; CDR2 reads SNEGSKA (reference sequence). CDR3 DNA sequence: TGCAGTGCTAAAGACGGATTGGTGGACACTGAAGCTTTCTTT. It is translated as CSAKDGLVDTEAFF.

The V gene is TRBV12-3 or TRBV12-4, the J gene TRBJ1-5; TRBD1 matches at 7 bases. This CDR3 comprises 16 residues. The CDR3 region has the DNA TGTGTCAGTAGTTTATCGCCCAGGGGGGTTAGTCAGCCCCAGCATTTT. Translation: CVSSLSPRGVSQPQHF.

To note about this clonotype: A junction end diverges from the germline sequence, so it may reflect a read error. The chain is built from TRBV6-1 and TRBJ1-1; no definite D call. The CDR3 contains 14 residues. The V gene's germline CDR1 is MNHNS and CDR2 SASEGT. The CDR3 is CASSVSVQNTGAFF. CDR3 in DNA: TGTGCCAGCAGTGTTTCTGTCCAGAACACTGGAGCTTTCTTT.

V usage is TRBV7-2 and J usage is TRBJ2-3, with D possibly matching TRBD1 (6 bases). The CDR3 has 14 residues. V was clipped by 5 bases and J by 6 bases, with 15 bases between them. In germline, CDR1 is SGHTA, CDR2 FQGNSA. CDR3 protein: CASSPYQGTDTQYF. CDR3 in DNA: TGTGCCAGCAGCCCCTACCAGGGGACGGATACGCAGTATTTT.

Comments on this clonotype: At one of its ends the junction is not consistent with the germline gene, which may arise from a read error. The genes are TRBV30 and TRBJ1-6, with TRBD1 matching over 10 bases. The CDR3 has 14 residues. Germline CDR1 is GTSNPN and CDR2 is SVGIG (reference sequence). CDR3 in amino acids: CAWGVRDRGSPLHF. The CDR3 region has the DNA TGTGCCTGGGGTGTACGGGACAGGGGATCACCCCTCCACTTT.

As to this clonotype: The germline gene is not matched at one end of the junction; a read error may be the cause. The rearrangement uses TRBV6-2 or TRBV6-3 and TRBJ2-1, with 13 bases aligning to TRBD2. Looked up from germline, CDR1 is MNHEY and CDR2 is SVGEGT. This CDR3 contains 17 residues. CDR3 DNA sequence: TGTGCCAGCAGTTTCGGGACTAGCGGGAAGACGCGTAATGAACAGTTCTTC. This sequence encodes CASSFGTSGKTRNEQFF.

The CDR3 spells CASSLDPAGAGNTIYF. The CDR3 nucleotides are TGTGCCAGCAGCTTAGATCCGGCAGGGGCTGGAAACACCATATATTTT. This sequence joins TRBV7-2 and TRBJ1-3, with a possible D match to TRBD1 (6 bases). The CDR3 totals 16 residues. The germline V and J ends were trimmed by 1 base and 2 bases, with 12 bases remaining between them. The germline gives CDR1 SGHTA, CDR2 FQGNSA. The full variable domain, rest sourced from reference TRBV7-2 and TRBJ1-3, is GAGVSQSPSNKVTEKGKDVELRCDPISGHTALYWYRQSLGQGLEFLIYFQGNSAPDKSGLPSDRFSAERTGGSVSTLTIQRTQQEDSAVYLCASSLDPAGAGNTIYFGEGSWLTVV.

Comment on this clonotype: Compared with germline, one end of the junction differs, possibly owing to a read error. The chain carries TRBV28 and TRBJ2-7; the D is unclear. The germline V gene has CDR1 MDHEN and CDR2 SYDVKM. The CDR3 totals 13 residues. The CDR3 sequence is CARSLSSADEQYF. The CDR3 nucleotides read TGTGCCCGCAGTTTATCGTCCGCGGACGAGCAGTACTTC.

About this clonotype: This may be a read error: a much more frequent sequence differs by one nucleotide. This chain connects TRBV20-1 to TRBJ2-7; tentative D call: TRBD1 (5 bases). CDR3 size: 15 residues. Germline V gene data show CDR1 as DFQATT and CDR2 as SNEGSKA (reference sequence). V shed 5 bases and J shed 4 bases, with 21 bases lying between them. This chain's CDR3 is CSAELGVRFYYEQYF. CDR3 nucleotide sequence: TGCAGTGCTGAGCTAGGGGTTAGATTTTATTACGAGCAGTACTTC.

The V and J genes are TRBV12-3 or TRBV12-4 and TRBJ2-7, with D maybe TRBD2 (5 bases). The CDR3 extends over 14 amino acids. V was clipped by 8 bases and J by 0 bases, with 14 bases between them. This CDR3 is CASSTLGSSYEQYF. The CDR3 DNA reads TGTGCCAGCTCGACCTTGGGGAGCTCCTACGAGCAGTACTTC.

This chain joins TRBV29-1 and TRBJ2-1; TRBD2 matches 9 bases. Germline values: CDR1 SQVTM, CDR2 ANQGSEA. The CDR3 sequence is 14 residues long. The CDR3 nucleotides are TGCAAGGTTGTTCTAGCGGGGAAAGACAATGAGCAGTTCTTC. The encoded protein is CKVVLAGKDNEQFF.

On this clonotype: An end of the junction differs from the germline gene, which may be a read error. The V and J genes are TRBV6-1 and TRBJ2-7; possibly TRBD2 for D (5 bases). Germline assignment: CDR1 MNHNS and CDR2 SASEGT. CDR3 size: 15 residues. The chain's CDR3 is CASSEMGGQSSEQYF. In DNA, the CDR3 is TGTGCCAGTAGTGAAATGGGCGGGCAGTCGTCCGAGCAGTACTTC.

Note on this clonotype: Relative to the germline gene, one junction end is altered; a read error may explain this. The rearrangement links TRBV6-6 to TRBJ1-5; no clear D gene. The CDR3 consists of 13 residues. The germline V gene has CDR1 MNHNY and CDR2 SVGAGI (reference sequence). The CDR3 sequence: CVSIQTWGQPQHF. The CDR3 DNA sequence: TGTGTCAGCATTCAGACTTGGGGTCAGCCCCAGCATTTT.

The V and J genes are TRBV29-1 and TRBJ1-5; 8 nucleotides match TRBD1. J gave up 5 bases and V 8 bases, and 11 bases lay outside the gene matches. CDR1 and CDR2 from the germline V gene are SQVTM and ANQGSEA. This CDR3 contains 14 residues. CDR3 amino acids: CSIAPGQGDQPQHF. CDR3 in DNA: TGCAGCATTGCCCCCGGACAGGGTGATCAGCCCCAGCATTTT. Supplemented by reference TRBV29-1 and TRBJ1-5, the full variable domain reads SAVISQKPSRDICQRGTSLTIQCQVDSQVTMMFWYRQQPGQSLTLIATANQGSEATYESGFVIDKFPISRPNLTFSTLTVSNMSPEDSSIYLCSIAPGQGDQPQHFGDGTRLSIL.

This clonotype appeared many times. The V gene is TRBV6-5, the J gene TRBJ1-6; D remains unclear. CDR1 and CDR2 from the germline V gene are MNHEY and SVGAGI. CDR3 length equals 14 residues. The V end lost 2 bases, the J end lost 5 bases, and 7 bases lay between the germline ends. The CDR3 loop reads CASSYGQNNSPLHF. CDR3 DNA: TGTGCCAGCAGTTACGGGCAGAATAATTCACCCCTCCACTTT.

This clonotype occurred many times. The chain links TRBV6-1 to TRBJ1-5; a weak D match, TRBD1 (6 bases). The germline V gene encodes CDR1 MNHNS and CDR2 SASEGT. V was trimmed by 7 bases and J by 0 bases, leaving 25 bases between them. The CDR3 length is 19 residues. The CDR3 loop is CASTIHRAGDRNSNQPQHF. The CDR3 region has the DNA TGTGCCAGCACCATCCACCGCGCAGGGGACCGAAATAGCAATCAGCCCCAGCATTTT.

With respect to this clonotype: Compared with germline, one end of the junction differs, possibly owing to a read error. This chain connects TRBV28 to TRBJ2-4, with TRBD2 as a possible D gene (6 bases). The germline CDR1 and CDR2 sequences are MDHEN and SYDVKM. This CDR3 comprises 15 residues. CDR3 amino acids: CANSSGALGEDIQYF. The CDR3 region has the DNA TGTGCCAACAGTTCAGGAGCTCTGGGGGAGGACATTCAGTACTTC.